This entry lists 3 T cell receptor beta chains sequenced from one sample in a study of shared clonotypes between healthy human individuals. Method: immunoSEQ multiplex PCR; TCRdb's copy keeps in-frame clones and lacks some. There are 1.4 million to 1.5 million clones in the sample; around 97% occur only once, and approximately 1% lies in the top ten. The specimen was naive CD4+ T cells sorted from blood. Subset denoted: CD45RA+ positively selected. Receptors were obtained from a man aged 25-45 years in good health.

This clone has only one observation. This sequence joins TRBV9 and TRBJ2-1; a weak D match, TRBD2 (7 bases). The germline V gene has CDR1 SGDLS and CDR2 YYNGEE. This CDR3 spans 14 amino acids. V lost 2 bases, J lost 5 bases, and 11 bases lay in between. CDR3 in amino acids: CASSVGGGNNEQFF. The DNA of the CDR3 is TGTGCCAGCAGCGTTGGCGGGGGCAACAATGAGCAGTTCTTC.

This rearrangement joins TRBV28 to TRBJ2-7, with D maybe TRBD2 (5 bases). The CDR3 covers 11 residues. Germline-derived CDR1 and CDR2 are MDHEN and SYDVKM. DNA for the CDR3: TGTGCAGGAGGCAACTCCTACGAGCAGTACTTC. It encodes CAGGNSYEQYF.

The CDR3 DNA reads TGCGCCAGCAGTGAGAGCGGGAGGCCCCACGAGCAGTACTTC. Its translation is CASSESGRPHEQYF. The rearrangement uses TRBV10-1 and TRBJ2-7; TRBD2 aligns across 9 bases. Germline CDR1 and CDR2: WNHNN and SYGVQD (reference sequence). V was clipped by 2 bases and J by 5 bases; unmatched bases: 4. The CDR3 covers 14 residues.